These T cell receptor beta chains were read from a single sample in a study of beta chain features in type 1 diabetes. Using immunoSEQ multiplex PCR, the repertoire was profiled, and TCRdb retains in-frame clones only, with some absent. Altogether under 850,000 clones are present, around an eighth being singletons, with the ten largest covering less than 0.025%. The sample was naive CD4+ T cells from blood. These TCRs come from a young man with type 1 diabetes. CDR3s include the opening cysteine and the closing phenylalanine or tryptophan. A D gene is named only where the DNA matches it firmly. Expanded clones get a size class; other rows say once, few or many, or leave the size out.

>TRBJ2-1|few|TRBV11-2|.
CASSASTGRYEQFF
TGTGCCAGCAGCGCCTCGACAGGGAGGTATGAGCAGTTCTTC
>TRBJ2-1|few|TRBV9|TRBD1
CASSTTGETHNEQFF
TGTGCCAGCAGCACTACAGGGGAGACCCACAATGAGCAGTTCTTC
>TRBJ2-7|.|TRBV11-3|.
CASSSRGLNYEQYF
TGTGCCAGCAGCTCCCGGGGTCTAAACTACGAGCAGTACTTC
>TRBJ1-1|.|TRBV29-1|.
CSANRQAMNTEAFF
TGCAGCGCGAATAGACAGGCTATGAACACTGAAGCTTTCTTT
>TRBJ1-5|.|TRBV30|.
CAWSYGPGDRPQHF
TGTGCCTGGAGTTACGGGCCGGGGGATCGGCCCCAGCATTTT
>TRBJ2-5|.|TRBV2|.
CASSDDSTGQYF
TGTGCCAGCAGTGATGACAGTACGGGGCAGTACTTC
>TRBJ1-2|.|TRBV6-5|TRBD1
CASSPTGAIYTF
TGTGCCAGCAGTCCGACAGGGGCCATCTACACCTTC
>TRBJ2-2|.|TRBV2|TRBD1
CASDGTGKTGELFF
TGTGCCAGCGATGGGACAGGGAAAACCGGGGAGCTGTTTTTT
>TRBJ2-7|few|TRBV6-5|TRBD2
CATTGRGVYEQYF
TGTGCCACCACTGGACGGGGGGTCTACGAGCAGTACTTC
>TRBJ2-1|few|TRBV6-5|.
CASSRTVHEQFF
TGTGCCAGCAGTAGGACAGTACATGAGCAGTTCTTC
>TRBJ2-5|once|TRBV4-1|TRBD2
CASSLLAGGGGETQYF
TGCGCCAGCAGCCTTCTAGCGGGGGGCGGCGGGGAGACCCAGTACTTC
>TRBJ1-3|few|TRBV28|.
CASSFNTNTIYF
TGTGCCAGCAGTTTCAATACAAACACCATATATTTT
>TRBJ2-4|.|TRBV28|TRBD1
CASTPGTVIQNIQYF
TGTGCCAGCACTCCAGGGACAGTCATACAAAACATTCAGTACTTC
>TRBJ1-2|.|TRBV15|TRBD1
CATRSGTGGPRGYTF
TGTGCCACTCGTTCGGGGACAGGGGGCCCTCGCGGCTACACCTTC
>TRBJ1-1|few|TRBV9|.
CASSVIGQSTEAFF
TGTGCCAGCAGCGTAATCGGACAGAGCACTGAAGCTTTCTTT
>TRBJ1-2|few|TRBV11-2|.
CASSWSGGYTF
TGTGCCAGCAGCTGGTCGGGTGGCTACACCTTC
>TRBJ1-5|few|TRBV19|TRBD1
CASSIGPQGAKRQPQHF
TGTGCCAGTAGTATAGGCCCGCAGGGGGCCAAAAGGCAGCCCCAGCATTTT
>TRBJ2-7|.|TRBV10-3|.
CAISPTVDSYEQYF
TGTGCCATCAGTCCGACAGTCGACTCCTACGAGCAGTACTTC
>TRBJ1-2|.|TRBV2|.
CASSGATGYGYTF
TGTGCCAGCAGTGGAGCGACTGGGTATGGCTACACCTTC
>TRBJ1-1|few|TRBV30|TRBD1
CAWTGQGPMNTEAFF
TGTGCCTGGACGGGACAGGGGCCTATGAACACTGAAGCTTTCTTT
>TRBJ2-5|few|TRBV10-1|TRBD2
CASSERASGVRETQYF
TGCGCCAGCAGTGAGCGGGCTAGCGGGGTCCGGGAGACCCAGTACTTC
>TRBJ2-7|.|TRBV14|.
CASSHLPHYEQYF
TGTGCCAGCAGCCATCTCCCTCACTACGAGCAGTACTTC
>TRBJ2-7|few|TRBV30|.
CAWSTSYEQYF
TGTGCCTGGAGTACTTCCTACGAGCAGTACTTC
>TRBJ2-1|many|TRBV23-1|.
CASSQSSNNEQFF
TGCGCCAGCAGTCAATCGAGTAACAATGAGCAGTTCTTC
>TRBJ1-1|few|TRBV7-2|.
CASSLAGGSNTEAFF
TGTGCCAGCAGCTTAGCAGGGGGGTCGAACACTGAAGCTTTCTTT
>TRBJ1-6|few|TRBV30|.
CAWAGVPGSPLHF
TGTGCCTGGGCAGGGGTCCCTGGATCACCCCTCCACTTT
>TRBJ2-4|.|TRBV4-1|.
CASSQTKMSVF
TGCGCCAGCAGCCAGACCAAGATGTCAGTCTTC
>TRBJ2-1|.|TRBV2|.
CASSPSDYLTEQFF
TGTGCCAGCAGCCCTTCGGACTACCTTACTGAGCAGTTCTTC
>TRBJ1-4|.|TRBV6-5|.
CASSARGSANEKLFF
TGTGCCAGCAGCGCCCGAGGTAGCGCTAATGAAAAACTGTTTTTT
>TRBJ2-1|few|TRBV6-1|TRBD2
CASSVTSGGVSSEQFF
TGTGCCAGCAGTGTGACTAGCGGGGGGGTTTCAAGTGAGCAGTTCTTC
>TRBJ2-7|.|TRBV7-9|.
CASSQGTRVGEQYF
TGTGCCAGCAGCCAAGGGACGAGGGTTGGGGAGCAGTACTTC
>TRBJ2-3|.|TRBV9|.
CASSLSAGAGRTQYF
TGTGCCAGCAGCCTTTCGGCGGGGGCAGGTCGTACGCAGTATTTT
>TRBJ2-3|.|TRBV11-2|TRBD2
CASSILLAGGGDTQYF
TGTGCCAGCAGCATCCTCCTAGCGGGGGGCGGAGATACGCAGTATTTT
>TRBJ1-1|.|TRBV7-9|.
CASSLQDTEAFF
TGTGCCAGCAGCCTCCAGGACACTGAAGCTTTCTTT
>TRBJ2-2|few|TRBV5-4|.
CASSSLASAGGTGELFF
TGTGCCAGCAGCTCCCTGGCTAGCGCCGGAGGGACCGGGGAGCTGTTTTTT
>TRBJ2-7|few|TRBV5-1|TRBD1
CASSDQTGDEQYF
TGCGCCAGCAGCGACCAAACAGGGGACGAGCAGTACTTC
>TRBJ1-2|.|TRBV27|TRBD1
CASSLSKYTGDYGYTF
TGTGCCAGCAGTTTATCGAAATATACAGGGGACTATGGCTACACCTTC
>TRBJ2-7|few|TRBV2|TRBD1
CASRVDRGPYYEQYF
TGTGCCAGCAGGGTCGACAGGGGGCCCTACTACGAGCAGTACTTC
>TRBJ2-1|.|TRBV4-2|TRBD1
CASSQGAGGYNEQFF
TGTGCCAGCAGCCAAGGGGCAGGGGGCTACAATGAGCAGTTCTTC
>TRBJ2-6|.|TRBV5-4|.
CASSLDISGANVLTF
TGTGCCAGCAGCTTGGATATCTCTGGGGCCAACGTCCTGACTTTC
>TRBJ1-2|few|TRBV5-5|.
CASSFIAGPYGYTF
TGTGCCAGCAGCTTTATCGCAGGGCCCTATGGCTACACCTTC
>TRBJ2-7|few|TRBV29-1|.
CSVEGPSSYEQYF
TGCAGCGTTGAAGGACCGAGCTCCTACGAGCAGTACTTC